This T cell receptor (beta chain) stems from a study of T cells expressing NK-cell markers. Study-wide findings and caveats: Five or six donors showed dominant NKG2C+ clonotypes comprising about 1.0-7.0% of their CD8+ T cells. The HCMV specificity of the expanded NKG2C+ T cell clones stayed unresolved. In a few donors, dominant clonotypes made up about 25-60.1% of CD3+CD56-NKG2C+ cells.

TCRdb re-called the 5' RACE reads and gives one entry per CDR3 protein, without DNA. Its listing shows 500,000 or so distinct CDR3 sequences. Germline CDR1 and CDR2: SGHTA and FQGNSA. This CDR3 contains 15 residues. In regard to this clonotype: The antigen is unknown.

The chain recombines TRBV7-2 with TRBJ2-7; the TRBD2 assignment by TCRdb is unverifiable without DNA. The sequencing input was blood T cells: a sorted CD56 or NKG2C T cell subset, CD4+ or CD8+ T cells, or bulk PBMC T cells (not recorded which). The clonotype comes from a young man in good health. This CDR3 is CASTPGGLAGDEQYF.